The 14 T cell receptor beta chains below come from one sample, sequenced in a study of blood T cell repertoires in COVID-19. Here immunoSEQ multiplex PCR was the method, and the copy in TCRdb shows in-frame clones only, minus some. The sample consists of 330,000 or so clones, around 90% of them appearing once. Sequencing input: PBMCs or T cells enriched from blood (not recorded which). These receptors originate from a woman aged 30 to 39 who had recovered from COVID-19.

This clone was observed once. The chain carries TRBV5-1 and TRBJ2-1; tentatively, D is TRBD2 (5 bases). CDR3 length equals 15 residues. Trimming removed 2 bases from V and 0 bases from J, with 9 bases in between. CDR1 SGHRS and CDR2 YFSETQ come from the germline V gene. The CDR3 DNA reads as TGCGCCAGCAGCTTTGTTGGGAGCTCCTACAATGAGCAGTTCTTC. Translation gives CASSFVGSSYNEQFF.

A single count supports this clone. V usage is TRBV4-3 and J usage is TRBJ2-1, with 7 positions matching TRBD2. The CDR3 spans 16 residues. Germline CDR1 LGHNA, CDR2 YSLEER. Trimming removed 4 bases from V and 5 bases from J; junction bases left unmatched: 11. CDR3 loop: CASSPRAGGYDNEQFF. The CDR3 region has the DNA TGCGCCAGCAGCCCAAGGGCCGGGGGGTATGACAATGAGCAGTTCTTC.

This rearrangement joins TRBV7-8 to TRBJ1-1; 7 positions match TRBD1. CDR3 length: 15 amino acids. CDR1 and CDR2 (germline): SGHVS, FQNEAQ. After removal of 3 bases from V and 1 base from J, the junction contained 5 bases not matched to a gene. The CDR3 region is CASSLQGTANTEAFF. As DNA, the CDR3 is TGTGCCAGCAGCTTGCAAGGGACAGCGAACACTGAAGCTTTCTTT.

This clone was detected a few times. Other DNA sequences of this sample code for an identical CDR3. The chain employs TRBV11-3 and TRBJ2-7; D not resolved. Deletions cut 1 base from V and 3 bases from J, with 4 bases between. In germline, CDR1 is SGHNT, CDR2 YENEEA. This CDR3 has 12 amino acids. The CDR3 region is CASSLGSYEQYF. The CDR3 nucleotides read TGTGCCAGCAGCTTAGGCAGCTACGAGCAGTACTTC. Looking up the rest from reference TRBV11-3 and TRBJ2-7 gives the full variable domain: EAGVVQSPRYKIIEKKQPVAFWCNPISGHNTLYWYLQNLGQGPELLIRYENEEAVDDSQLPKDRFSAERLKGVDSTLKIQPAELGDSAVYLCASSLGSYEQYFGPGTRLTVT.

V gene TRBV2 combines with J gene TRBJ2-7, with 7 bases fitting TRBD1. Germline loops: CDR1 SNHLY, CDR2 FYNNEI. The CDR3 length is 15 residues. Losses at the gene ends were 4 bases for V and 6 bases for J; bases not matched to a gene: 12. The chain's CDR3 is CASSGGRGLSVEQYF. The CDR3, as DNA: TGTGCCAGCAGTGGAGGTAGGGGGCTTTCAGTCGAGCAGTACTTC.

This chain connects TRBV10-1 to TRBJ1-6; TRBD1 matches 9 bases. V trimming: 2 bases; J trimming: 7 bases; junction bases outside the gene matches: 3. The CDR3 sequence is 15 residues long. Germline loops: CDR1 WNHNN, CDR2 SYGVQD (reference sequence). CDR3 sequence (DNA): TGCGCCAGCAGTGAGGAGGACAGGGGAAATTCACCCCTCCACTTT. Translation: CASSEEDRGNSPLHF.

CDR3 in amino acids: CASSLLTGDDYGYTF. The CDR3 DNA reads as TGCGCCAGCAGCTTGTTGACAGGGGACGACTATGGCTACACCTTC. The rearrangement joins TRBV5-1 to TRBJ1-2, with TRBD1 identical over 8 bases. Germline lookup yields CDR1 SGHRS and CDR2 YFSETQ. The CDR3 runs 15 residues. J lost 3 bases, V lost 1 base, and 5 bases had no gene match.

This chain links TRBV13 with TRBJ2-7; D gene ambiguous. The CDR3 runs to 11 residues. V lost 5 bases, J lost 7 bases, and 9 bases lay in between. Germline CDR1 and CDR2: PRHDT and FYEKMQ (reference sequence). CDR3: CASSNSQEQYF. The CDR3 coding sequence is TGTGCCAGCAGCAATAGCCAGGAGCAGTACTTC.

The chain has TRBV9 and TRBJ2-3; tentative D call: TRBD1 (6 bases). Germline CDR1 SGDLS, CDR2 YYNGEE. The CDR3 is made up of 13 amino acids. V was pared by 2 bases and J by 4 bases, with 8 bases between. CDR3 sequence: CASSVRQADTQYF. CDR3 DNA: TGTGCCAGCAGCGTCCGACAGGCAGATACGCAGTATTTT. The whole variable domain, remainder taken from reference TRBV9 and TRBJ2-3, is DSGVTQTPKHLITATGQRVTLRCSPRSGDLSVYWYQQSLDQGLQFLIQYYNGEERAKGNILERFSAQQFPDLHSELNLSSLELGDSALYFCASSVRQADTQYFGPGTRLTVL.

The chain employs TRBV11-2 and TRBJ2-3; D possibly corresponds to TRBD1 (5 bases). There are 17 residues in the CDR3. Germline V gene sequence: CDR1 SGHAT, CDR2 FQNNGV. V lost 0 bases to trimming and J lost 2 bases, with 15 bases between them. The chain's CDR3 is CASSLEGALPPTDTQYF. The CDR3 DNA sequence: TGTGCCAGCAGCTTAGAAGGGGCCTTACCGCCCACAGATACGCAGTATTTT. Supplemented by reference TRBV11-2 and TRBJ2-3, the full variable domain reads EAGVAQSPRYKIIEKRQSVAFWCNPISGHATLYWYQQILGQGPKLLIQFQNNGVVDDSQLPKDRFSAERLKGVDSTLKIQPAKLEDSAVYLCASSLEGALPPTDTQYFGPGTRLTVL.

This chain connects TRBV12-1 to TRBJ1-1; the table's D gene call, TRBD1, was not cross checked with the DNA. TRBV12-1 is shown as a pseudogene. The CDR3 runs to 15 residues. In DNA, the CDR3 is TGTGCCACCACACCACTGGGACAGGGGGTCACTGAAGCTTTCTTT. Its translation is CATTPLGQGVTEAFF.

Worth noting for this clone: Germline is not matched at one junction end, which may reflect a read error. The chain couples TRBV19 to TRBJ2-4, with D possibly being TRBD2 (6 bases). The CDR3 covers 13 residues. Germline loops: CDR1 LNHDA, CDR2 SQIVND (reference sequence). CDR3 amino acids: CASSIKAGQGCDF. The CDR3 nucleotides read TGTGCCAGTAGTATAAAAGCGGGCCAGGGTTGCGACTTC.

The chain couples TRBV28 to TRBJ1-6, with TRBD1 matching 7 bases. Germline trimming cut 8 bases from V and 4 bases from J; bases unmatched to any gene: 5. The CDR3 has 14 amino acids. The V gene's germline CDR1 is MDHEN and CDR2 SYDVKM. Here the CDR3 DNA reads TGTGCCAGCTGGCCGGGACAGTATAATTCACCCCTCCACTTT. It translates to CASWPGQYNSPLHF.

The chain couples TRBV10-3 to TRBJ2-7; D may be TRBD2 (6 bases). CDR3 length equals 12 residues. The V gene lost 3 bases and the J gene lost 7 bases, with 10 bases spanning the gap. From germline, CDR1 is ENHRY and CDR2 SYGVKD. CDR3 amino acids: CAISEGGEEQYF. The CDR3 DNA follows: TGTGCCATCAGTGAAGGAGGGGAGGAGCAGTACTTC.